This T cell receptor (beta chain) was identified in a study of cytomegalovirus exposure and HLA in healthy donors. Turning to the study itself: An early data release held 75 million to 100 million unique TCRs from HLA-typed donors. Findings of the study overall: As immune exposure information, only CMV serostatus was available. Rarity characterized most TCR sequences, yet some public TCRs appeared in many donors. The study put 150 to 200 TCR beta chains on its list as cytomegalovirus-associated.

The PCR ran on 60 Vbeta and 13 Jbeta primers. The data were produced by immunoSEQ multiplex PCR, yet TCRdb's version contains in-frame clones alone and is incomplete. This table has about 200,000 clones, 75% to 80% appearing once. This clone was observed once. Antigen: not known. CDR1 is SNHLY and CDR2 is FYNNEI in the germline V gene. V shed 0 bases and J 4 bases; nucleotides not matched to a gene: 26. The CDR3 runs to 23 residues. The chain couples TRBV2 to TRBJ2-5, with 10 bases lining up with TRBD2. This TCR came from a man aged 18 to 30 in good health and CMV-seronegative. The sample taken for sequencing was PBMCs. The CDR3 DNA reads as TGTGCCAGCAGTGAAGCGCTTACGGGGGGAGGGGGTAAGCGGGAGGGGTTGGGAGAGACCCAGTACTTC. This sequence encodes CASSEALTGGGGKREGLGETQYF.